The 28 T cell receptor beta chains given below trace back to one sample, sequenced in a study of blood T cell repertoires in COVID-19. Method: immunoSEQ multiplex PCR; TCRdb's copy keeps in-frame clones and lacks some. The data hold about 130,000 clones, with under 90% observed a single time. The sample consisted of PBMCs or T cells enriched from blood (not recorded which). The receptors shown here come from a man in his forties with acute COVID-19.

This sequence joins TRBV6-5 and TRBJ1-2; D is unclear. CDR3 length: 16 amino acids. The germline V gene has CDR1 MNHEY and CDR2 SVGAGI. V was cut by 2 bases and J by 6 bases, with 19 bases left in between. CDR3 loop: CASSYGFLGGLNGYTF. The CDR3 coding sequence is TGTGCCAGCAGTTACGGGTTCCTGGGAGGGTTGAATGGCTACACCTTC.

V gene TRBV18 combines with J gene TRBJ1-1, with 7 bases identical to TRBD1. This CDR3 contains 13 residues. The germline gives CDR1 KGHSH, CDR2 LQKENI. Trimming at V came to 5 bases and at J to 3 bases, leaving 3 bases not matched to a gene. This CDR3 reads CASSSTGDTEAFF. In DNA, the CDR3 is TGTGCCAGCTCATCCACAGGGGACACTGAAGCTTTCTTT.

Concerning this clone: Distinct nucleotide sequences in the sample also encode this CDR3. The V and J genes are TRBV5-1 and TRBJ1-3; D gene unclear. This CDR3 comprises 14 residues. The germline V and J ends were trimmed by 0 bases and 0 bases, with 4 bases remaining between them. Germline V gene sequence: CDR1 SGHRS, CDR2 YFSETQ. CDR3: CASSLGSSGNTIYF. The CDR3 coding sequence is TGCGCCAGCAGCTTGGGGAGCTCTGGAAACACCATATATTTT.

The V gene is TRBV3-1 (or the pseudogene TRBV3-2), the J gene TRBJ1-4; D may be TRBD1 (6 bases). Germline V gene data show CDR1 as LGHDT and CDR2 as YNNKEL (reference sequence). V was cut by 1 base and J by 6 bases, with 15 bases left in between. This CDR3 region has 16 residues. CDR3 sequence reads: CASSQGWTVPYEKLFF. CDR3 sequence (DNA): TGTGCCAGCAGCCAAGGCTGGACAGTCCCCTATGAAAAACTGTTTTTT.

The V gene is TRBV3-1 (or the pseudogene TRBV3-2), the J gene TRBJ1-4; no definite D call. The CDR3 runs to 14 residues. Trimming cost V 2 bases and J 8 bases, with 12 bases left between them. CDR1 is LGHDT and CDR2 is YNNKEL in the germline V gene (reference sequence). The CDR3 DNA follows: TGTGCCAGCAGCCAATATATTACAGAGGAAAAACTGTTTTTT. This codes for CASSQYITEEKLFF.

V gene TRBV18 combines with J gene TRBJ1-2; 10 nucleotides match TRBD1. This CDR3 is built from 15 residues. With V trimmed by 5 bases and J by 8 bases, 11 bases remained unmatched. Germline lookup yields CDR1 KGHSH and CDR2 LQKENI. The CDR3 DNA reads as TGTGCCAGCTCATCCGGGGGACAGGGGCTGCTCGGCTACACCTTC. Translation gives CASSSGGQGLLGYTF.

V and J are TRBV9 and TRBJ1-1; D unclear. This CDR3 has 13 amino acids. Germline CDR1 reads SGDLS; CDR2 reads YYNGEE. V lost 1 base and J lost 0, with 4 bases in between. DNA for the CDR3: TGTGCCAGCAGCGTACAGGTGAACACTGAAGCTTTCTTT. It is translated as CASSVQVNTEAFF. The full variable domain, completed using reference TRBV9 and TRBJ1-1, is DSGVTQTPKHLITATGQRVTLRCSPRSGDLSVYWYQQSLDQGLQFLIQYYNGEERAKGNILERFSAQQFPDLHSELNLSSLELGDSALYFCASSVQVNTEAFFGQGTRLTVV.

The V gene is TRBV7-3, the J gene TRBJ2-1; no definite D call. The V end was cut by 1 base, the J end by 8 bases, with 6 bases between. The CDR3 consists of 12 residues. Germline V lookup: CDR1 SGHTA, CDR2 FQGTGA. In DNA form, the CDR3 reads TGTGCCAGCAGCTTAATGTCGGATGAGCAGTTCTTC. This gives the protein CASSLMSDEQFF.

V is TRBV28 and J is TRBJ2-1; 11 bases agree with TRBD2. The CDR3 is made up of 16 amino acids. Unmatched junction bases numbered 4, after V lost 6 bases and J lost 0 bases. CDR1 MDHEN and CDR2 SYDVKM come from the germline V gene. The CDR3 protein is CASSSTSGSSYNEQFF. CDR3 DNA: TGTGCCAGCAGCTCTACTAGCGGGAGCTCCTACAATGAGCAGTTCTTC.

The chain carries TRBV3-1 (or the pseudogene TRBV3-2) and TRBJ2-3; 8 nucleotides agree with TRBD2. The junction had 2 bases not matched to a gene; V was cut back by 4 bases and J by 2 bases. The CDR3 extends over 14 amino acids. Germline V gene data show CDR1 as LGHDT and CDR2 as YNNKEL (reference sequence). CDR3 residues: CASSPSGFTDTQYF. CDR3 DNA sequence: TGTGCCAGCAGCCCTAGCGGGTTCACAGATACGCAGTATTTT.

CDR3 loop: CASSWMKTSDQETQYF. DNA of the CDR3: TGTGCCAGCAGCTGGATGAAAACTAGCGACCAAGAGACCCAGTACTTC. The rearrangement links TRBV5-6 to TRBJ2-5; TRBD2 matches 7 bases. Germline loops: CDR1 SGHDT, CDR2 YYEEEE. The CDR3 is 16 amino acids. V lost 3 bases to trimming and J lost 0 bases; unmatched junction nucleotides: 8.

Only one count was recorded for this clone. DNA for the CDR3: TGTGCCAGCAGCTTAGGGACGGGGACAGGGAGACAAGAGACCCAGTACTTC. Its translation is CASSLGTGTGRQETQYF. V usage is TRBV7-9 and J usage is TRBJ2-5; TRBD1 aligns across 9 bases. Trimming removed 1 base from V and 2 bases from J; junction bases left unmatched: 8. The CDR3 is 17 amino acids. The germline V gene encodes CDR1 SEHNR and CDR2 FQNEAQ (reference sequence). Full variable domain (remainder filled in from reference TRBV7-9 and TRBJ2-5): DTGVSQNPRHKITKRGQNVTFRCDPISEHNRLYWYRQTLGQGPEFLTYFQNEAQLEKSRLLSDRFSAERPKGSFSTLEIQRTEQGDSAMYLCASSLGTGTGRQETQYFGPGTRLLVL.

V usage is TRBV27 and J usage is TRBJ1-6; TRBD1 matches at 8 bases. Trimming took 4 bases from V and 6 from J; bases not matched to a gene: 8. The CDR3 consists of 16 residues. Germline CDR1 is MNHEY and CDR2 is SMNVEV (reference sequence). The CDR3 nucleotides are TGTGCCAGCAGTTCGCCACCTGACAGGGGTAATTCACCCCTCCACTTT. This encodes CASSSPPDRGNSPLHF.

This rearrangement joins TRBV28 to TRBJ2-5, with TRBD2 identical over 9 bases. CDR1 is MDHEN, CDR2 SYDVKM, per germline. V was pared by 2 bases and J by 7 bases, with 17 bases of the junction left unmatched. The CDR3 spans 18 residues. The CDR3 sequence: CASSLPLLGSGGPGTQYF. The CDR3 DNA sequence: TGTGCCAGCAGTTTACCCCTCCTAGGTAGCGGGGGACCGGGGACCCAGTACTTC.

The V call is TRBV11-2, the J call TRBJ2-7; 7 nucleotides align to TRBD2. With V trimmed by 0 bases and J by 2 bases, 1 base remained unmatched. CDR3 length equals 14 residues. Germline V CDR1 and CDR2: SGHAT, FQNNGV. CDR3: CASSLDRGAYEQYF. Written as DNA, the CDR3 is TGTGCCAGCAGCTTAGACCGGGGGGCCTACGAGCAGTACTTC.

V gene TRBV10-3 combines with J gene TRBJ1-1; no firm D call. The germline gives CDR1 ENHRY, CDR2 SYGVKD. The CDR3 covers 11 residues. Trimming took off 8 bases at V and 11 bases at J, with 15 bases between the two ends. CDR3 sequence reads: CAIRSDGRAFF. The CDR3, as DNA: TGTGCCATCCGTTCGGACGGGAGGGCTTTCTTT.

The chain uses TRBV30 and TRBJ2-7; D not certain. This CDR3 contains 11 residues. With 2 bases removed from V and 4 bases from J, the gap between germline ends came to 6 bases. Per the germline V gene, CDR1 is GTSNPN and CDR2 is SVGIG (reference sequence). The CDR3: CAWSLGYEQYF. CDR3 DNA sequence: TGTGCCTGGAGTCTCGGTTACGAGCAGTACTTC.

The chain carries TRBV29-1 and TRBJ2-5, with 14 bases lining up with TRBD2. This CDR3 comprises 17 residues. With 5 bases clipped from V and 5 bases from J, the junction kept 13 bases outside the gene matches. Per germline, CDR1 SQVTM and CDR2 ANQGSEA. CDR3 sequence reads: CSVQGLAGDIWGETQYF. CDR3 sequence (DNA): TGCAGCGTTCAGGGACTAGCGGGAGATATTTGGGGGGAGACCCAGTACTTC.

The chain couples TRBV5-1 to TRBJ1-1, with 7 nucleotides matching TRBD1. With V trimmed by 4 bases and J by 5 bases, 8 bases remained unmatched. This CDR3 is 14 amino acids long. Germline V gene data show CDR1 as SGHRS and CDR2 as YFSETQ. DNA for the CDR3: TGCGCCAGCAGCCCACTGAGGGGGCAAACTGAAGCTTTCTTT. It encodes CASSPLRGQTEAFF.

This clone has only one observation. CDR3 sequence reads: CASISASGQTLDTQYF. CDR3 sequence (DNA): TGTGCCAGCATATCCGCCTCGGGACAGACTTTGGATACGCAGTATTTT. The J gene is TRBJ2-3, the V gene TRBV28; TRBD1 agrees at 7 bases. The CDR3 contains 16 residues. Germline CDR1 reads MDHEN; CDR2 reads SYDVKM. J lost 6 bases, V lost 7 bases, and 16 bases had no gene match.

The chain joins TRBV18 to TRBJ2-5, with 9 bases lining up with TRBD2. The germline gives CDR1 KGHSH, CDR2 LQKENI. The CDR3 has 15 amino acids. V dropped 2 bases and J dropped 4; count of bases not matched to a gene: 5. The CDR3 region is CASSPTLAGPETQYF. CDR3 nucleotide sequence: TGTGCCAGCTCACCAACCCTAGCGGGGCCAGAGACCCAGTACTTC.

This clone came up a few times. The CDR3 region has the DNA TGTGCCAGTAGGGGACAGGGTGCCGGGGAGCTGTTTTTT. Its translation: CASRGQGAGELFF. This sequence joins TRBV2 and TRBJ2-2; 9 positions match TRBD1. CDR3 size: 13 residues. J lost 6 bases, V lost 9 bases, and 5 bases had no gene match. Germline V gene data show CDR1 as SNHLY and CDR2 as FYNNEI.

The J gene is TRBJ1-1, the V gene TRBV2, with unresolved D. This CDR3 region has 13 residues. Germline loops: CDR1 SNHLY, CDR2 FYNNEI. V lost 8 bases and J lost 7, with 17 bases in between. CDR3 DNA: TGTGCCAGCTCTGGGAGGGAGGGCGGTGAAGCTTTCTTT. Protein sequence: CASSGREGGEAFF.

This rearrangement joins TRBV2 to TRBJ2-7; 10 bases line up with TRBD1. This CDR3 has 15 amino acids. Germline CDR1 SNHLY, CDR2 FYNNEI. The V and J ends lost 8 bases and 3 bases, in that order; junction bases with no gene match: 10. Here the CDR3 reads CASAEGTGDLYEQYF. CDR3 bases: TGTGCCAGCGCAGAAGGGACAGGGGACCTCTACGAGCAGTACTTC.

This clone appeared a single time. The V gene is TRBV3-1 (or the pseudogene TRBV3-2), the J gene TRBJ2-5; tentative D call: TRBD2 (6 bases). This CDR3 spans 14 amino acids. Germline loops: CDR1 LGHDT, CDR2 YNNKEL (reference sequence). V lost 4 bases and J 5 bases, leaving 14 bases between the germline ends. The CDR3 nucleotides are TGTGCCAGCAGCCGGACTATCTCCCAGGAGACCCAGTACTTC. It specifies CASSRTISQETQYF.

Comment on this clone: A much larger clone differs by one base, so this may be a read error. The same CDR3 is also encoded by other DNA sequences in this sample. The chain has TRBV29-1 and TRBJ2-6, with D maybe TRBD1 (5 bases). The CDR3 spans 13 residues. Trimming took off 6 bases at V and 4 bases at J, with 10 bases between the two ends. Germline V CDR1 and CDR2: SQVTM, ANQGSEA. The CDR3 region has the DNA TGCAGCGTCAGGGTAGACGGGGCCAACGTCCTGACTTTC. This encodes CSVRVDGANVLTF.

The rearrangement joins TRBV28 to TRBJ1-1; tentative D call: TRBD1 (6 bases). The CDR3 is 12 amino acids. CDR1 is MDHEN, CDR2 SYDVKM, per germline. Between the trimmed V and J ends, which lost 5 bases and 5 bases, there was a span of 9 bases. The CDR3 sequence is CASSGTFTEAFF. CDR3 DNA sequence: TGTGCCAGCAGTGGGACATTTACTGAAGCTTTCTTT.

This rearrangement joins TRBV3-1 (or the pseudogene TRBV3-2) to TRBJ2-1; 10 bases match TRBD2. The germline V gene has CDR1 LGHDT and CDR2 YNNKEL (reference sequence). V dropped 4 bases and J dropped 1; count of bases not matched to a gene: 13. This CDR3 has 19 residues. As DNA, the CDR3 is TGTGCCAGCAGCCCCTACGGCGAGCGGGGGGGCCGGTCCTACAATGAGCAGTTCTTC. This translates into CASSPYGERGGRSYNEQFF.